The rows below give T cell receptor beta chains drawn from one sample of a study of TIL therapy for anti-PD-1-resistant metastatic lung cancer. Only in-frame clones appear in the TCRdb table, and some are missing; sequencing was by immunoSEQ multiplex PCR. The sample contains some 37,000 clones, 73% of which appear only once. The sample was blood, taken at baseline. All receptors derive from a person between 30 and 79 years old with non-small cell lung cancer. Both conserved end residues are part of each CDR3. The D gene is left open where the match is weak. Not every row has a clone size; where given, it reads once, few, many or a size class.

clone_size j_call v_call d_call cdr3_aa cdr3_nt
- TRBJ2-7 TRBV6-6 - CASSPDPLWGSYEQYF TGTGCCAGCAGCCCGGACCCTTTATGGGGTTCCTACGAGCAGTACTTC
few TRBJ1-4 TRBV5-4 - CASSLTGLGEKLFF TGTGCCAGCAGCTTGACAGGGTTGGGAGAAAAACTGTTTTTT
- TRBJ1-1 TRBV28 - CASKLRVNTEAFF TGTGCCAGCAAGCTTAGGGTGAACACTGAAGCTTTCTTT
- TRBJ2-7 TRBV5-1 TRBD1 CASSWKGQSSYEQYF TGCGCCAGCAGCTGGAAGGGACAGAGCTCCTACGAGCAGTACTTC
- TRBJ2-1 TRBV7-9 TRBD2 CASSLAGWAGAKYNEQFF TGTGCCAGCAGCTTAGCGGGATGGGCGGGAGCAAAGTACAATGAGCAGTTCTTC
- TRBJ2-5 TRBV27 - CASRERGRQETQYF TGTGCCAGCAGGGAAAGGGGGAGGCAAGAGACCCAGTACTTC
- TRBJ2-1 TRBV7-2 - CASSLVRAGEQFF TGTGCCAGCAGCTTAGTTCGCGCCGGAGAGCAGTTCTTC
- TRBJ1-1 TRBV11-2 - CASSLGAGVNTEAFF TGTGCCAGCAGCTTAGGAGCAGGGGTGAACACTGAAGCTTTCTTT
few TRBJ2-2 TRBV5-1 - CASSLEQTHTGELFF TGCGCCAGCAGCTTGGAGCAGACACACACCGGGGAGCTGTTTTTT
- TRBJ1-1 TRBV27 - CASSLSKNTEAFF TGTGCCAGCAGTTTATCAAAGAACACTGAAGCTTTCTTT
- TRBJ1-2 TRBV4-1 - CASSGLGYTF TGCGCCAGCAGCGGCCTTGGCTACACCTTC
few TRBJ1-2 TRBV28 - CASSPLRGVSLSDYGYTF TGTGCCAGCAGTCCCTTACGAGGGGTCAGCCTGTCGGACTATGGCTACACCTTC
- TRBJ1-2 TRBV18 - CASSPGLQGKYTF TGTGCCAGCTCACCGGGCCTACAGGGTAAATACACCTTC
- TRBJ2-3 TRBV5-5 - CASSFTRLTDTQYF TGTGCCAGCAGTTTTACAAGACTAACAGATACGCAGTATTTT
few TRBJ2-7 TRBV6-1 TRBD2 CASNIEREGLYEQYF TGTGCCAGCAACATTGAGCGGGAGGGCCTCTACGAGCAGTACTTC
- TRBJ2-7 TRBV6-1 - CASSEWEGLVQYF TGTGCCAGCAGTGAATGGGAAGGGCTGGTGCAGTACTTC
few TRBJ1-1 TRBV9 - CASSVESYTEAFF TGTGCCAGCAGCGTAGAGAGTTACACTGAAGCTTTCTTT
- TRBJ1-6 TRBV7-6 - CASSNSSHF TGTGCCAGCAGCAACAGCTCCCACTTT
medium-sized TRBJ1-1 TRBV19 TRBD1 CASSPGTGVHTEAFF TGTGCCAGTAGTCCGGGGACAGGGGTACACACTGAAGCTTTCTTT
- TRBJ2-5 TRBV7-6 - CASSFLKQETQYF TGTGCCAGCAGCTTTCTAAAACAAGAGACCCAGTACTTC
- TRBJ2-7 TRBV14 - CASSQAFGYEQYF TGTGCCAGCAGCCAAGCTTTCGGGTACGAGCAGTACTTC
- TRBJ2-5 TRBV7-7 TRBD2 CASSLNAGEETQYF TGTGCCAGCAGCTTAAACGCGGGAGAAGAGACCCAGTACTTC
once TRBJ2-6 TRBV5-1 TRBD2 CASSPIGGGVPSGANVLTF TGCGCCAGCAGCCCCATCGGCGGGGGGGTCCCGTCTGGGGCCAACGTCCTGACTTTC
- TRBJ1-1 TRBV12-2 - CASRLTTGGRNTEAFF TGTGCAAGTCGCTTAACCACCGGGGGGCGGAACACTGAAGCTTTCTTT
- TRBJ2-1 TRBV21-1 - CASSKPGGNPNEQFF TGTGCCAGCAGCAAACCTGGCGGGAACCCCAATGAGCAGTTCTTC
- TRBJ2-2 TRBV6-5 - CASSYSPPPNTGELFF TGTGCCAGCAGTTACTCCCCTCCCCCGAACACCGGGGAGCTGTTTTTT
- TRBJ2-7 TRBV7-2 - CASRGFSEQYF TGTGCCAGCAGAGGTTTTTCCGAGCAGTACTTC
once TRBJ2-7 TRBV13 - CASSPYAGSSYEQYF TGTGCCAGCAGCCCCTACGCGGGGAGCTCCTACGAGCAGTACTTC
- TRBJ2-5 TRBV14 - CASSQVGRGGQETQYF TGTGCCAGCAGCCAAGTTGGCAGGGGCGGCCAAGAGACCCAGTACTTC
- TRBJ1-6 TRBV9 - CASSGQDGGNSPLHF TGTGCCAGCAGCGGCCAGGATGGGGGTAATTCACCCCTCCACTTT
- TRBJ2-3 TRBV7-2 TRBD2 CASSLELAGATDTQYF TGTGCCAGCAGCTTAGAACTAGCGGGGGCTACAGATACGCAGTATTTT